The 16 T cell receptor beta chains reported below all come from one sample, sequenced in a study of CD8+CD57+ T cells in acquired aplastic anemia. It was genomic DNA that served as the template for profiling TCR beta VDJ and CDR3. Using its own MiXCR run on the reads, TCRdb lists one record per CDR3 protein. The table records under 350,000 distinct CDR3 sequences, around three fifths of them present only once. Only patients with CD8+CD57+ cell expansion on flow cytometry were chosen for sequencing. The sequenced material came from sorted CD4+, CD8+, or CD8+CD57+ T cells (not recorded which) from PBMCs. Source of these receptors: a human donor with aplastic anemia.

This sequence joins TRBV7-8 and TRBJ1-1; D remains unclear. The CDR3 runs 14 residues. Per the germline V gene, CDR1 is SGHVS and CDR2 is FQNEAQ. Trimming cost V 3 bases and J 5 bases, with 13 bases left between them. The CDR3 loop is CASSLGQLQTEAFF. The CDR3 bases are TGTGCCAGCAGCTTGGGCCAGCTACAAACTGAAGCTTTCTTT.

The chain recombines TRBV9 with TRBJ2-7, with D unclear. The CDR3 runs to 14 residues. Germline loops: CDR1 SGDLS, CDR2 YYNGEE. V gave up 1 base and J gave up 3 bases, with 11 bases separating them. CDR3 region: CASSVTDGDYEQYF. Here the CDR3 DNA reads TGTGCCAGCAGCGTAACCGACGGCGACTACGAGCAGTACTTC.

In the case of this clonotype: Possible read error: a much larger clone is one base away. This sequence joins TRBV5-1 and TRBJ1-5, with a possible D match to TRBD1 (6 bases). Between the trimmed V and J ends, which lost 3 bases and 0 bases, there was a span of 13 bases. The CDR3 runs 16 residues. The germline gives CDR1 SGHRS, CDR2 YFSETQ. CDR3 residues: CASSSGAEYSNQPQHF. CDR3 nucleotide sequence: TGCGCCAGCAGCTCGGGGGCAGAATATAGCAATCAGCCCCAGCATTTT.

In this sample, this clonotype turned up a few times. V gene TRBV25-1 combines with J gene TRBJ1-4, with 7 bases fitting TRBD1. V shed 3 bases, J shed 7 bases, and the junction held 8 bases outside the gene matches. The CDR3 runs to 15 residues. Germline values: CDR1 MGHDK, CDR2 SYGVNS. For the CDR3, the DNA is TGTGCCAGCAGTGATTCGACAGGGTTAGCTGAAAAACTGTTTTTT. Protein: CASSDSTGLAEKLFF.

This clonotype was counted a few times. The chain employs TRBV7-2 and TRBJ2-7, with D tentatively TRBD2 (6 bases). CDR3 length equals 13 residues. Per the germline V gene, CDR1 is SGHTA and CDR2 is FQGNSA. V lost 8 bases, J lost 1 base, and 12 bases lay in between. The CDR3 loop is CASDDGLSYEQYF. The CDR3 DNA sequence: TGTGCCAGCGACGACGGACTATCCTACGAGCAGTACTTC.

V and J are TRBV5-1 and TRBJ2-3; 8 positions agree with TRBD2. The CDR3 is made up of 14 amino acids. Per the germline V gene, CDR1 is SGHRS and CDR2 is YFSETQ. J was trimmed by 4 bases and V by 4 bases; bases with no gene match: 5. The CDR3 protein is CASSLPGGADTQYF. DNA for the CDR3: TGCGCCAGCAGCCTCCCGGGGGGGGCAGATACGCAGTATTTT.

This clonotype was detected ten times or more. The CDR3 region has the DNA TGCGCCAGCACCCCTCTGGCGGGGACAGGGGGCGAGCAGTACTTC. This gives the protein CASTPLAGTGGEQYF. The chain employs TRBV5-1 and TRBJ2-7; TRBD1 aligns across 11 bases. The CDR3 spans 15 residues. Germline-derived CDR1 and CDR2 are SGHRS and YFSETQ. V lost 6 bases to trimming and J lost 6 bases; unmatched junction nucleotides: 11.

Many counts were recorded for this clonotype. This sequence joins TRBV12-3 or TRBV12-4 and TRBJ2-2; D remains ambiguous. V lost 6 bases to trimming and J lost 7 bases, with 9 bases between them. CDR3 length equals 12 residues. The CDR3 region has the DNA TGTGCCAGCAGCCGAACCTACGGGGAGCTGTTTTTT. Its protein product is CASSRTYGELFF.

This clonotype occurred many times. This chain uses TRBV18 with TRBJ2-7; weak D call: TRBD1 (5 bases). The CDR3 contains 14 residues. Germline CDR1 reads KGHSH; CDR2 reads LQKENI. Trimming cost V 2 bases and J 2 bases, with 10 bases left between them. The CDR3 DNA reads TGTGCCAGCTCACCAGGGCAGGGCCCCTACGAGCAGTACTTC. This translates into CASSPGQGPYEQYF.

The chain carries TRBV2 and TRBJ1-2, with D unclear. Per germline, CDR1 SNHLY and CDR2 FYNNEI. The CDR3 covers 12 residues. V lost 8 bases, J lost 6 bases, and 13 bases lay in between. CDR3 region: CASDRTVDGYTF. In nucleotides, the CDR3 is TGTGCCAGCGACCGCACAGTAGATGGCTACACCTTC.

This clonotype was seen repeatedly, ten times or more. CDR3 amino acids: CASSSLTGGYGYTF. CDR3 DNA: TGTGCCAGCAGTAGCCTTACAGGGGGGTATGGCTACACCTTC. The chain employs TRBV2 and TRBJ1-2; 8 bases agree with TRBD1. V lost 5 bases to trimming and J lost 5 bases; unmatched junction nucleotides: 7. The length of the CDR3 is 14 residues. Germline CDR1 is SNHLY and CDR2 is FYNNEI.

This clonotype has ten or more counts. The genes are TRBV19 and TRBJ1-2; D is unclear. In germline, CDR1 is LNHDA, CDR2 SQIVND (reference sequence). The CDR3 is made up of 16 amino acids. Trimming shortened V by 6 bases and J by 1 base, and 18 bases separated the two germline ends. The CDR3 is CASSNFNIRFNYGYTF. CDR3 bases: TGTGCCAGTAGCAACTTTAATATCAGGTTTAACTATGGCTACACCTTC.

The chain is built from TRBV9 and TRBJ1-2; D may be TRBD1 (5 bases). The length of the CDR3 is 16 residues. V was cut by 4 bases and J by 8 bases, with 24 bases left in between. Germline CDR1 is SGDLS and CDR2 is YYNGEE. The DNA for the CDR3 is TGTGCCAGCAGCCCCCCCGGGACTAGCGGGGCTTTGGGCTACACCTTC. This encodes CASSPPGTSGALGYTF.

The rearrangement links TRBV7-6 to TRBJ1-1; TRBD1 might be the D (6 bases). Germline V gene lookup returns CDR1 SGHVS and CDR2 FNYEAQ. The CDR3 length is 15 residues. With 1 base removed from V and 2 bases from J, the gap between germline ends came to 11 bases. The CDR3 nucleotides are TGTGCCAGCAGCTTAGGTACAGGGTACAACACTGAAGCTTTCTTT. Translating it yields CASSLGTGYNTEAFF.

Many counts were recorded for this clonotype. The J gene is TRBJ1-1, the V gene TRBV2; possible D gene TRBD1, 6 bases. The CDR3 spans 13 residues. Germline V gene data show CDR1 as SNHLY and CDR2 as FYNNEI. Trimming pared 6 bases from V and 0 bases from J, leaving 8 bases between. The CDR3 DNA follows: TGTGCCAGCAGCGGACAGATGAACACTGAAGCTTTCTTT. This gives the protein CASSGQMNTEAFF.

V is TRBV11-2 and J is TRBJ1-2, with TRBD1 as a possible D gene (5 bases). V was shortened by 6 bases and J by 7 bases, with 15 bases between the two germline ends. CDR1 and CDR2 from the germline V gene are SGHAT and FQNNGV. CDR3 length equals 13 residues. The CDR3, as DNA: TGTGCCAGCAGTCAACCCCAGGGTTCTGGCTACACCTTC. It yields the protein CASSQPQGSGYTF.